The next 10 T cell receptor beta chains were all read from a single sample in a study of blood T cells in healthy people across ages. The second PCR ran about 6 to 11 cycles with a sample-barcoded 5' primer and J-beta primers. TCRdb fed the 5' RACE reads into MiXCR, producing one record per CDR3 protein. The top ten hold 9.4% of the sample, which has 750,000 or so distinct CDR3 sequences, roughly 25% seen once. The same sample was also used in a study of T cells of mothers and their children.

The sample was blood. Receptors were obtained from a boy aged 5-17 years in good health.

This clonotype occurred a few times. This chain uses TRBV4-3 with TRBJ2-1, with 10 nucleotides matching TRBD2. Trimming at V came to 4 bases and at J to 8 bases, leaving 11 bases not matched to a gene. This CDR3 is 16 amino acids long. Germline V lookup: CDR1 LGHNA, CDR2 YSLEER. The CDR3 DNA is TGCGCCAGCAGCCTAACATGGACTAGCGGTGGCTATGAGCAGTTCTTC. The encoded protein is CASSLTWTSGGYEQFF.

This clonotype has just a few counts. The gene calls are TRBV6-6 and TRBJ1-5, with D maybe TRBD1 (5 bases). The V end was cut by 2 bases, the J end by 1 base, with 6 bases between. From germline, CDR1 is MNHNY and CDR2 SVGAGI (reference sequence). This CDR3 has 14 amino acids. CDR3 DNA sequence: TGTGCCAGCAGTTACGGGGACAGCAATCAGCCCCAGCATTTT. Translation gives CASSYGDSNQPQHF.

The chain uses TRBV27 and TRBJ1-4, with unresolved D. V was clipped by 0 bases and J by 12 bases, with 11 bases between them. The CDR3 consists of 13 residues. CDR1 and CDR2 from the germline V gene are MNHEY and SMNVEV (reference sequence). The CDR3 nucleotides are TGTGCCAGCAGTTTATCGAGTTTCAACGAACTGTTTTTT. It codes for CASSLSSFNELFF.

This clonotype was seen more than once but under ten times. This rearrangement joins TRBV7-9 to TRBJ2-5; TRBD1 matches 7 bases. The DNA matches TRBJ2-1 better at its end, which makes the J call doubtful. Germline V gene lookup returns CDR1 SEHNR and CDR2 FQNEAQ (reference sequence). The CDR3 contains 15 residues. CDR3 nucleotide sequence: TGTGCCAGCAGCTCCTTCCTTGACAGGGACAATGAGCAGTTCTTC. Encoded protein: CASSSFLDRDNEQFF.

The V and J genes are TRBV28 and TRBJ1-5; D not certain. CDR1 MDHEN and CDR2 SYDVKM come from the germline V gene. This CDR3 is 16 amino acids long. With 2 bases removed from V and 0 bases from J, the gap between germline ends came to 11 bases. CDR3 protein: CASSLQKRYSNQPQHF. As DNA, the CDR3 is TGTGCCAGCAGTTTACAAAAGAGATATAGCAATCAGCCCCAGCATTTT.

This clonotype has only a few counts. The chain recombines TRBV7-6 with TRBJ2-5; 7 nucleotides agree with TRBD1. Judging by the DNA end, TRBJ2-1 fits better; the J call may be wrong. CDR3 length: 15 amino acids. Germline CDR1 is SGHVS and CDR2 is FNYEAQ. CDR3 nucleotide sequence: TGTGCCAGCAGCTCGCTAGGGGGCCTCTCCAATGAGCAGTTCTTC. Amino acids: CASSSLGGLSNEQFF.

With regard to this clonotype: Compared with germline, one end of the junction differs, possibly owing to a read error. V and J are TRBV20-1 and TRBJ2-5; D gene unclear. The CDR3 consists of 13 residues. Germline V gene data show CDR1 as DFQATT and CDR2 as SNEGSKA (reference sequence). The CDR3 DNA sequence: TGCAGTGCTAGCTCTGGGTGGCAAGAGACCCAGCACTTC. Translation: CSASSGWQETQHF.

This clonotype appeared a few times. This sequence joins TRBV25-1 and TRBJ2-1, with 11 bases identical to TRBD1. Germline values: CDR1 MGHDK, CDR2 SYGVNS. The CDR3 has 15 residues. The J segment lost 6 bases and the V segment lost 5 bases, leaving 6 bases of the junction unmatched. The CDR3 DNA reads TGTGCCAGCAGTCCTCCCGGGACAGGGGGCAATGAGCAGTTCTTC. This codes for CASSPPGTGGNEQFF.

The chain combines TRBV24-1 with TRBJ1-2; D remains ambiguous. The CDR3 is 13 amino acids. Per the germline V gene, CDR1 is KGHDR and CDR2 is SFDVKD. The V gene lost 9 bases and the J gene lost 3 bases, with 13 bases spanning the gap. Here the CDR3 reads CATRGEGDYGYTF. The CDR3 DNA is TGTGCCACCCGCGGGGAAGGAGACTATGGCTACACCTTC.

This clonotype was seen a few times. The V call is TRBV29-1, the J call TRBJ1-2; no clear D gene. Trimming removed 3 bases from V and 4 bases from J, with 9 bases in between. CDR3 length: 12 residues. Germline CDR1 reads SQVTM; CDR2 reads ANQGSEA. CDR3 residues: CSVDGAGYGYTF. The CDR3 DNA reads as TGCAGCGTTGACGGAGCGGGCTATGGCTACACCTTC.